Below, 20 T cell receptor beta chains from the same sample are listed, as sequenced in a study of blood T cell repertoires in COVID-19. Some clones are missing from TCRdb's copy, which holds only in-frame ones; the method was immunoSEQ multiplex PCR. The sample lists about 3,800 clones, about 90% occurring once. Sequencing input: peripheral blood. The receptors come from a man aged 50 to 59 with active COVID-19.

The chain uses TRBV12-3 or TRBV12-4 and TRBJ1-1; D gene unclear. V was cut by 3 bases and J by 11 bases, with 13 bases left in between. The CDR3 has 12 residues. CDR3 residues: CASSLYPTEAFF. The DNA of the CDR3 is TGTGCCAGCAGTTTGTACCCAACCGAGGCTTTCTTT.

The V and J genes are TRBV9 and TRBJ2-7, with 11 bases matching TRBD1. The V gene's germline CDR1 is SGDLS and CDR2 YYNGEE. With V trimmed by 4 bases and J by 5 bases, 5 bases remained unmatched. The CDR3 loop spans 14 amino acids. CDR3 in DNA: TGTGCCAGCAGCCCCCGGACAGGGGGCGACGAGCAGTACTTC. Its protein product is CASSPRTGGDEQYF.

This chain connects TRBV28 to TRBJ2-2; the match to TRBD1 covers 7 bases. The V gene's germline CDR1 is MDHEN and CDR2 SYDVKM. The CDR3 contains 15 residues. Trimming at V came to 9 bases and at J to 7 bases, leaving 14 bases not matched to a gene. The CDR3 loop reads CASYPGQRLGGELFF. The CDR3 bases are TGTGCCAGTTACCCGGGACAGCGGCTTGGCGGGGAGCTGTTTTTT.

CDR3 region: CASSRGLAGGGETQYF. The CDR3 nucleotides are TGTGCCAGCAGCCGAGGACTAGCGGGAGGAGGTGAGACCCAGTACTTC. The rearrangement joins TRBV6-6 to TRBJ2-5, with TRBD2 matching over 14 bases. CDR1 and CDR2 (germline): MNHNY, SVGAGI (reference sequence). CDR3 length equals 16 residues. The V gene end was trimmed by 6 bases and the J gene end by 5 bases; junction bases not matched to a gene: 8.

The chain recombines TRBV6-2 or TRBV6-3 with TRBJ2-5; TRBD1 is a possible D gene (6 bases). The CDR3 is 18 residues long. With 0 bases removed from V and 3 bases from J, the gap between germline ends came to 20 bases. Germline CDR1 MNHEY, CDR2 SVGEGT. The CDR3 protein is CASSYSTPGAARKETQYF. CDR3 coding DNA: TGTGCCAGCAGTTACTCGACCCCAGGGGCAGCTAGAAAAGAGACCCAGTACTTC.

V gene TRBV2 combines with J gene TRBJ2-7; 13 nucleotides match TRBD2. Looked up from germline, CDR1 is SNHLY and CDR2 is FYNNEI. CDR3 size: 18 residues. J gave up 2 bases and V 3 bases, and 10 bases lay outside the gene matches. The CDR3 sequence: CASSEGLAGRSVAYEQYF. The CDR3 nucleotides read TGTGCCAGCAGTGAGGGACTAGCGGGAAGGTCCGTCGCCTACGAGCAGTACTTC.

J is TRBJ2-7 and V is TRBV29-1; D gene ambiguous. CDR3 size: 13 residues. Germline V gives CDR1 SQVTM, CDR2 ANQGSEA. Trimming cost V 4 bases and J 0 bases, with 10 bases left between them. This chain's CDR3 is CSVVEKSSYEQYF. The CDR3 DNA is TGCAGCGTTGTAGAGAAGAGCTCCTACGAGCAGTACTTC.

The CDR3: CASSFTGQGDNEKLFF. CDR3 bases: TGTGCCAGCAGCTTCACAGGTCAGGGGGATAATGAAAAACTGTTTTTT. The chain uses TRBV11-2 and TRBJ1-4; 7 nucleotides agree with TRBD1. Germline CDR1 and CDR2: SGHAT and FQNNGV. This CDR3 has 16 amino acids. V shed 3 bases, J shed 4 bases, and the junction held 8 bases outside the gene matches.

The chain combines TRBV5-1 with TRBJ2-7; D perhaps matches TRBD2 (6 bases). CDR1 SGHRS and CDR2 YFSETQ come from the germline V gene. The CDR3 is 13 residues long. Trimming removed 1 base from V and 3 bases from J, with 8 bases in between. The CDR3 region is CASSLTAGYEQYF. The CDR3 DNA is TGCGCCAGCAGCTTGACAGCGGGCTACGAGCAGTACTTC.

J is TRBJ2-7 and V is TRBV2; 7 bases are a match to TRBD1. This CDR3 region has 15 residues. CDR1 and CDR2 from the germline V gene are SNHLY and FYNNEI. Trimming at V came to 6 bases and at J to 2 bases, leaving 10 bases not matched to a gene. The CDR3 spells CASSKATGAPYEQYF. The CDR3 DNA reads TGTGCCAGCAGCAAGGCCACAGGGGCCCCCTACGAGCAGTACTTC.

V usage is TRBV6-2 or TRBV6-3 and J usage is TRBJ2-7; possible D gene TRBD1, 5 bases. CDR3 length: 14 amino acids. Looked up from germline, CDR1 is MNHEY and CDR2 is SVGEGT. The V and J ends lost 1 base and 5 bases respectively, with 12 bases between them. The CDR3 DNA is TGTGCCAGCAGTTACTTTTCCAGGGCGAACGAGCAGTACTTC. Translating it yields CASSYFSRANEQYF.

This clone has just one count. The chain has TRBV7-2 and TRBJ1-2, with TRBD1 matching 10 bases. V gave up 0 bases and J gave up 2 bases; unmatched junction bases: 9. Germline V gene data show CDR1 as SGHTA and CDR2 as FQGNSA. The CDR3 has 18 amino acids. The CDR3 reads CASSLAVRGQGLNYGYTF. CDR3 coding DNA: TGTGCCAGCAGCTTAGCGGTCCGGGGACAGGGGTTAAACTATGGCTACACCTTC.

The DNA for the CDR3 is TGCGCCAGCAGTGAGGGCGCTAGCGGGAGCGGGTCCACACTTGAGCAGTTCTTC. Encoded protein: CASSEGASGSGSTLEQFF. The chain carries TRBV10-1 and TRBJ2-1; TRBD2 matches 10 bases. V lost 2 bases, J lost 9 bases, and 16 bases stayed unmatched. The germline CDR1 and CDR2 sequences are WNHNN and SYGVQD (reference sequence). The CDR3 runs 18 residues.

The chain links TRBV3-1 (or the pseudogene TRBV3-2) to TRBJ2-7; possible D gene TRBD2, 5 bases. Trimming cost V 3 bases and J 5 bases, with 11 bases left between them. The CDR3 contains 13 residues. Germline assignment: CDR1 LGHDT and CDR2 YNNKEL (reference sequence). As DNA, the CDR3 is TGTGCCAGCAGCCACGACTATGGGGACGAGCAGTACTTC. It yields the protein CASSHDYGDEQYF.

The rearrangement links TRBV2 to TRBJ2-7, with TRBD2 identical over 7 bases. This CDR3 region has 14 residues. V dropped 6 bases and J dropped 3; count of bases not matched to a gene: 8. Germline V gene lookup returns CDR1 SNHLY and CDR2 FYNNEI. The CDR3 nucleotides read TGTGCCAGCAGACCAACCGGGACTATCTACGAGCAGTACTTC. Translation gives CASRPTGTIYEQYF.

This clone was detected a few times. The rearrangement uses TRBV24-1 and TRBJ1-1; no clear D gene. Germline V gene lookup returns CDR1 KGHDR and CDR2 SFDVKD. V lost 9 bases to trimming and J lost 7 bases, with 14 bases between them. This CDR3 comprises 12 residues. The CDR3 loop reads CATEGSSGEAFF. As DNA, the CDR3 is TGTGCCACCGAGGGCAGTTCTGGTGAAGCTTTCTTT.

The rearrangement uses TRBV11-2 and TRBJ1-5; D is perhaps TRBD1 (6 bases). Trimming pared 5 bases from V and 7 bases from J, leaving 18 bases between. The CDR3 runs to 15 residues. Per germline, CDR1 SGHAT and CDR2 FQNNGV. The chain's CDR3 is CASSPLTGLGQPQHF. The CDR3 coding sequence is TGTGCCAGCAGCCCCCTCACAGGGCTCGGCCAGCCCCAGCATTTT.

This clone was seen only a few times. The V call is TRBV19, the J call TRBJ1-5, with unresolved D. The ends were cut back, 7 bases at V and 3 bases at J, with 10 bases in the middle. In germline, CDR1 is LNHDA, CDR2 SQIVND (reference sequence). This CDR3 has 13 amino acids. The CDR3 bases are TGTGCCAGTAAGACACTGGACAATCAGCCCCAGCATTTT. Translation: CASKTLDNQPQHF.

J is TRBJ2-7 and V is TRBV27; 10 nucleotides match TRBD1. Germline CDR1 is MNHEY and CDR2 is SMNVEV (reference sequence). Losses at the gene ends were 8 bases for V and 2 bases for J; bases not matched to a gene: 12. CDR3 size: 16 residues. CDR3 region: CASPKARGQGTYEQYF. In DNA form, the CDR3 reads TGTGCCAGCCCTAAGGCCCGGGGACAGGGGACCTACGAGCAGTACTTC.

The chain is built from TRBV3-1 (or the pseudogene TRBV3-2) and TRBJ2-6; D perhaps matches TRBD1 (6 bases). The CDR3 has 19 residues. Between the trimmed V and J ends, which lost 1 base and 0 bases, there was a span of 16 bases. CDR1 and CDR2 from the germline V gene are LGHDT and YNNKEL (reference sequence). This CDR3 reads CASSQVRDTKYSGANVLTF. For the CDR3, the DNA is TGTGCCAGCAGCCAAGTCCGGGACACAAAGTACTCTGGGGCCAACGTCCTGACTTTC.